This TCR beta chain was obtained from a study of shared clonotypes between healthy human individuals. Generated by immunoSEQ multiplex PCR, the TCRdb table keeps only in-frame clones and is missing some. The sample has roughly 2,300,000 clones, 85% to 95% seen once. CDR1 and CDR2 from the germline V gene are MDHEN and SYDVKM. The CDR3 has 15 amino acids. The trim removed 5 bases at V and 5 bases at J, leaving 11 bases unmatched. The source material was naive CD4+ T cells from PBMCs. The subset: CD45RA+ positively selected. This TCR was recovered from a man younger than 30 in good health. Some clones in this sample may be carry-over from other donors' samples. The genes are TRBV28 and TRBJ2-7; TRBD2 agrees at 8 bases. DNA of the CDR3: TGTGCCAGCAGTGACCCCAGGCGGGGGGCCCACGAGCAGTACTTC. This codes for CASSDPRRGAHEQYF.